This TCR beta chain was identified during a study of cytomegalovirus exposure and HLA in healthy donors. Study findings and constraints: Published work reported that the classifier diagnosed cytomegalovirus status with high specificity and sensitivity.

The CDR3 has 13 amino acids. Germline loops: CDR1 SQVTM, CDR2 ANQGSEA. The V gene lost 3 bases and the J gene lost 5 bases, with 13 bases spanning the gap. Worth noting for this clone: What it binds is unknown.

PCR primers comprised 60 Vbeta and 13 Jbeta primers. Measured with immunoSEQ multiplex PCR; TCRdb has only the in-frame clones, and not every one. The specimen's table records some 80,000 clones. The TCR was taken from a woman aged 30 to 39 in good health and CMV-seronegative. The rearrangement uses TRBV29-1 and TRBJ1-2; D unresolved. The sample consisted of PBMCs. DNA of the CDR3: TGCAGCGTTGAGAAGCAGGTCGGTTATGGCTACACCTTC. This translates into CSVEKQVGYGYTF.